This passage covers 15 T cell receptor beta chains from one sample sequenced in a study of shared clonotypes between healthy human individuals. Clones were read by immunoSEQ multiplex PCR, and TCRdb kept only the in-frame ones, dropping some. Among 2,500,000 or so clones listed, 92% were seen once. The sample comprised naive CD4+ T cells from PBMCs. Subset in this sample: CD45RA+ positively selected. These receptors came from a man younger than 30 in good health. Some clones in this sample may be carry-over from other donors' samples.

The J gene is TRBJ2-7, the V gene TRBV19, with D hard to call. The CDR3 is 14 residues long. V shed 7 bases and J shed 2 bases, with 15 bases lying between them. Germline CDR1 LNHDA, CDR2 SQIVND (reference sequence). CDR3 protein: CASTLRPRTYEQYF. CDR3 bases: TGTGCCAGTACCTTAAGGCCTAGAACCTACGAGCAGTACTTC. The full variable domain, rest sourced from reference TRBV19 and TRBJ2-7, is DGGITQSPKYLFRKEGQNVTLSCEQNLNHDAMYWYRQDPGQGLRLIYYSQIVNDFQKGDIAEGYSVSREKKESFPLTVTSAQKNPTAFYLCASTLRPRTYEQYFGPGTRLTVT.

V gene TRBV19 combines with J gene TRBJ2-7; perhaps TRBD1 as D (6 bases). This CDR3 has 14 residues. Per germline, CDR1 LNHDA and CDR2 SQIVND (reference sequence). The V end lost 11 bases, the J end lost 6 bases, and 23 bases lay between the germline ends. This chain's CDR3 is CAASGTKGLAEQYF. The CDR3 DNA reads TGTGCCGCCTCCGGGACAAAGGGTCTCGCCGAGCAGTACTTC.

The J gene is TRBJ1-5, the V gene TRBV4-2; D not certain. Germline CDR1 reads LGHNA; CDR2 reads YNFKEQ. Trimming stripped 1 base from V and 3 bases from J, with 7 bases between. The CDR3 loop spans 14 amino acids. The CDR3 spells CASSQGEVNQPQHF. As DNA, the CDR3 is TGTGCCAGCAGCCAAGGCGAAGTCAATCAGCCCCAGCATTTT.

Here the CDR3 DNA reads TGTGCCAGCTCCGGGAGATCCCCTCCCACCGGGGAGCTGTTTTTT. This encodes CASSGRSPPTGELFF. The J gene is TRBJ2-2, the V gene TRBV2; D may be TRBD2 (6 bases). Germline V lookup: CDR1 SNHLY, CDR2 FYNNEI. The V end lost 8 bases, the J end lost 4 bases, and 17 bases lay between the germline ends. The CDR3 spans 15 residues.

This chain uses TRBV14 with TRBJ2-1; D might be TRBD1 (6 bases). The CDR3 is 14 amino acids. CDR1 is SGHDN, CDR2 FVKESK, per germline. V lost 4 bases, J lost 5 bases, and 12 bases lay in between. CDR3 DNA: TGTGCCAGCAGCCGGGGGCGGCAGAACAATGAGCAGTTCTTC. Translated: CASSRGRQNNEQFF.

The CDR3 bases are TGTGCCAGCACAATTGGACTACCCTCCTACGAGCAGTACTTC. The encoded protein is CASTIGLPSYEQYF. The V and J genes are TRBV28 and TRBJ2-7; perhaps TRBD2 as D (6 bases). CDR1 and CDR2 from the germline V gene are MDHEN and SYDVKM. This CDR3 spans 14 amino acids. V lost 7 bases and J lost 0, with 13 bases in between.

The rearrangement uses TRBV7-2 and TRBJ2-3, with a weak D call TRBD2 (6 bases). CDR1 SGHTA and CDR2 FQGNSA come from the germline V gene. V gave up 7 bases and J gave up 0 bases, with 17 bases separating them. There are 16 residues in the CDR3. CDR3 sequence reads: CASKAYGGRSTDTQYF. CDR3 sequence (DNA): TGTGCCAGCAAAGCATATGGGGGGAGAAGCACAGATACGCAGTATTTT.

The chain has TRBV4-1 and TRBJ2-7; a possible D gene is TRBD2 (6 bases). The CDR3 covers 16 residues. Germline loops: CDR1 MGHRA, CDR2 YSYEKL. V dropped 0 bases and J dropped 3 bases, with 15 bases sitting between them. The CDR3 nucleotides read TGCGCCAGCAGCCAAGATGTGGGACTTTTAGACTACGAGCAGTACTTC. It yields the protein CASSQDVGLLDYEQYF.

The chain links TRBV7-2 to TRBJ1-3; the D gene is possibly TRBD1 (5 bases). The CDR3 runs 14 residues. Germline CDR1 reads SGHTA; CDR2 reads FQGNSA. Trimming stripped 0 bases from V and 11 bases from J, with 14 bases between. CDR3 in amino acids: CASSLAAGNLPIYF. CDR3 coding DNA: TGTGCCAGCAGCTTAGCTGCAGGGAACTTGCCCATATATTTT.

The chain carries TRBV6-5 and TRBJ1-1; 7 nucleotides align to TRBD1. With V trimmed by 5 bases and J by 1 base, 7 bases remained unmatched. CDR1 and CDR2 from the germline V gene are MNHEY and SVGAGI. The length of the CDR3 is 15 residues. In DNA, the CDR3 is TGTGCCAGCAGTCTCGAGTGGACAGGGAACACTGAAGCTTTCTTT. Its translation: CASSLEWTGNTEAFF.

V is TRBV19 and J is TRBJ1-1; 7 nucleotides align to TRBD1. There are 14 residues in the CDR3. Trimming removed 5 bases from V and 5 bases from J; junction bases left unmatched: 8. CDR1 and CDR2 (germline): LNHDA, SQIVND (reference sequence). The CDR3, as DNA: TGTGCCAGTAGTGGAAGACAGGGTTCGACTGAAGCTTTCTTT. Its translation is CASSGRQGSTEAFF.

The chain employs TRBV10-3 and TRBJ2-7; no firm D call. The CDR3 covers 14 residues. Germline V gene sequence: CDR1 ENHRY, CDR2 SYGVKD. V lost 4 bases, J lost 0 bases, and 10 bases lay in between. CDR3 DNA: TGTGCCATCAGTGTAGGGATCATCTCCTACGAGCAGTACTTC. It specifies CAISVGIISYEQYF.

This chain joins TRBV2 and TRBJ2-7; TRBD2 agrees at 10 bases. This CDR3 has 17 residues. Per the germline V gene, CDR1 is SNHLY and CDR2 is FYNNEI. Unmatched junction bases numbered 9, after V lost 3 bases and J lost 1 base. CDR3 protein: CASSEAASGSVSYEQYF. The DNA for the CDR3 is TGTGCCAGCAGTGAGGCGGCTAGCGGGAGTGTATCCTACGAGCAGTACTTC.

This chain connects TRBV19 to TRBJ1-2; TRBD1 aligns across 8 bases. The germline CDR1 and CDR2 sequences are LNHDA and SQIVND (reference sequence). This CDR3 comprises 16 residues. V lost 5 bases to trimming and J lost 4 bases; unmatched junction nucleotides: 12. CDR3 DNA: TGTGCCAGTAGTTCCCCAGGGGGCGCTTTTTCCTATGGCTACACCTTC. This encodes CASSSPGGAFSYGYTF.

This chain links TRBV9 with TRBJ2-5; weak D call: TRBD1 (6 bases). The V end lost 3 bases, the J end lost 2 bases, and 14 bases lay between the germline ends. This CDR3 is built from 15 residues. Germline loops: CDR1 SGDLS, CDR2 YYNGEE. CDR3 in DNA: TGTGCCAGCAGCGCCGAGGACAGTGTTCAAGAGACCCAGTACTTC. It codes for CASSAEDSVQETQYF.